Reported below is one T cell receptor beta chain. The record originates from a study of blood T cell repertoires in COVID-19. Study overall: COVID-19 samples collected from the United States, Italy and Spain covered acute and convalescent phases.

Germline V gene sequence: CDR1 KGHSH, CDR2 LQKENI. V lost 3 bases, J lost 8 bases, and 17 bases stayed unmatched. The CDR3 totals 18 residues. Sequenced by immunoSEQ multiplex PCR; TCRdb stores in-frame clones only, minus some. The table includes tens of thousands of clones, approximately 86% detected once. Sequences were obtained from peripheral blood. This clonotype was obtained from a man aged 35 to 55 with acute or convalescent COVID-19. V gene TRBV18 combines with J gene TRBJ1-2, with TRBD1 identical over 11 bases. The CDR3 is CASSPDSARTGGARGYTF. CDR3 sequence (DNA): TGTGCCAGCTCACCGGATTCAGCGAGGACAGGGGGCGCGAGGGGCTACACCTTC. Full variable domain (outside the CDR3, taken from reference TRBV18 and TRBJ1-2): NAGVMQNPRHLVRRRGQEARLRCSPMKGHSHVYWYRQLPEEGLKFMVYLQKENIIDESGMPKERFSAEFPKEGPSILRIQQVVRGDSAAYFCASSPDSARTGGARGYTFGSGTRLTVV.